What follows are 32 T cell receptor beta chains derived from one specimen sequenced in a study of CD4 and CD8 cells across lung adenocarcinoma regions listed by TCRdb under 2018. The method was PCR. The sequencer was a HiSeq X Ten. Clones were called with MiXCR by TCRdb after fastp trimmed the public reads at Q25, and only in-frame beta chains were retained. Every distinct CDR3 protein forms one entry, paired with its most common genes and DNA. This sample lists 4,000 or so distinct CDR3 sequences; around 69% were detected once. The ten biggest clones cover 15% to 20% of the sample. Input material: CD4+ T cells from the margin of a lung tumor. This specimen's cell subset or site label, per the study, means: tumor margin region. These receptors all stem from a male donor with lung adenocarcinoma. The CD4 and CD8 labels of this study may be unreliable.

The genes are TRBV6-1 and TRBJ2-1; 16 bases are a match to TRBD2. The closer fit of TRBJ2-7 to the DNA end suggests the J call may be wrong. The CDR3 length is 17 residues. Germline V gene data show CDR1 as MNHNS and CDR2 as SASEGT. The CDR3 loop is CASSDRGLAGGPYEQYF. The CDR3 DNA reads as TGTGCCAGCAGTGATAGGGGACTAGCGGGAGGGCCCTACGAGCAGTACTTC.

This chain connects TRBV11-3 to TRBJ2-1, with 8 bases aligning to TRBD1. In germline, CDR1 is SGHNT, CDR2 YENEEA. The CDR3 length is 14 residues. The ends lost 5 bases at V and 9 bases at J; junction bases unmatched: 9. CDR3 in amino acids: CASSHRTGRLEQFF. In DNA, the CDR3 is TGTGCCAGCAGCCATAGGACAGGGCGGCTTGAGCAGTTCTTC.

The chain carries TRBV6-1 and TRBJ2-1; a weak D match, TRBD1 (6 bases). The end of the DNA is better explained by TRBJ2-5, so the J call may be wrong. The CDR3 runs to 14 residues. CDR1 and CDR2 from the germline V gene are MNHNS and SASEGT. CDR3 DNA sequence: TGTGCCAGCAGTGAAGGGGGGCTGGGGGAGACCCAGTACTTC. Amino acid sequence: CASSEGGLGETQYF.

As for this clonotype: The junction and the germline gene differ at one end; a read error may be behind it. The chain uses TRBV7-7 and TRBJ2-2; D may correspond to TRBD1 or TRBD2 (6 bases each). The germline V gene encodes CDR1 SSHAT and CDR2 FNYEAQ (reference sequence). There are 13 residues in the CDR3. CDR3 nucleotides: TGTGCTAGCAGCTTGGGGGGCTCCGGGGAGCTGTTTTTT. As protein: CASSLGGSGELFF.

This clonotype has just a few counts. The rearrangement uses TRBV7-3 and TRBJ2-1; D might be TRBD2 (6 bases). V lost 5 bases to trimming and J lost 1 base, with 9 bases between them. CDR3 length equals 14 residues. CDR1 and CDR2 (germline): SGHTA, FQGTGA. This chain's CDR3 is CASSLGLSYNEQFF. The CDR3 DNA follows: TGTGCCAGCAGCCTGGGACTTTCCTACAATGAGCAGTTCTTC.

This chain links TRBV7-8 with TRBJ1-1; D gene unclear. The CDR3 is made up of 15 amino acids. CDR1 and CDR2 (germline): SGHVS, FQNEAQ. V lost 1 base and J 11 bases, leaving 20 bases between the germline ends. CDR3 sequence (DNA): TGTGCCAGCAGCTTAGGGACGGGTCGTGGGCGGTCGGCTTTCTTT. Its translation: CASSLGTGRGRSAFF. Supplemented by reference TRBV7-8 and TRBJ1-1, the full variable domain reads GAGVSQSPRYKVAKRGQDVALRCDPISGHVSLFWYQQALGQGPEFLTYFQNEAQLDKSGLPSDRFFAERPEGSVSTLKIQRTQQEDSAVYLCASSLGTGRGRSAFFGQGTRLTVV.

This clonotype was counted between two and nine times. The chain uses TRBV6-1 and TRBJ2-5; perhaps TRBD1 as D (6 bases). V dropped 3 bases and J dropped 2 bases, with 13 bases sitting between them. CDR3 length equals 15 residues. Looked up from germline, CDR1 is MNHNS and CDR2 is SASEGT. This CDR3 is CASSENRAQQETQYF. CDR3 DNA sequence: TGTGCCAGCAGTGAGAACAGGGCCCAACAAGAGACCCAGTACTTC.

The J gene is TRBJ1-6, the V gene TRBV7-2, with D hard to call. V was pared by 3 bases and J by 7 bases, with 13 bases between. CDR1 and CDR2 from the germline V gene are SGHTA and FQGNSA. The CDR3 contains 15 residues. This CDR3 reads CASSFFNGPNSPLHF. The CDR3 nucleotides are TGTGCCAGCAGCTTCTTCAACGGACCAAATTCACCCCTCCACTTT.

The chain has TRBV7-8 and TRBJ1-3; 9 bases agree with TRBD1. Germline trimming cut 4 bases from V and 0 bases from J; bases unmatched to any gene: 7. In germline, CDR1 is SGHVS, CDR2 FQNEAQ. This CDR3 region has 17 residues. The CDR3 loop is CASSSGRDRASGNTIYF. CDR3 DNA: TGTGCCAGCAGCTCAGGACGGGACAGGGCCTCTGGAAACACCATATATTTT. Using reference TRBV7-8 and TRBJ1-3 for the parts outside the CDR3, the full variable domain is GAGVSQSPRYKVAKRGQDVALRCDPISGHVSLFWYQQALGQGPEFLTYFQNEAQLDKSGLPSDRFFAERPEGSVSTLKIQRTQQEDSAVYLCASSSGRDRASGNTIYFGEGSWLTVV.

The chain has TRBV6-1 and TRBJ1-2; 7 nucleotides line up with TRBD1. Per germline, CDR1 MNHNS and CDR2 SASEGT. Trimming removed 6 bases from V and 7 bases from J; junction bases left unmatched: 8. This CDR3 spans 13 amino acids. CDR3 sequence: CASRDLTGSGYTF. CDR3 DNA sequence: TGTGCCAGCAGGGATCTGACAGGGTCTGGCTACACCTTC.

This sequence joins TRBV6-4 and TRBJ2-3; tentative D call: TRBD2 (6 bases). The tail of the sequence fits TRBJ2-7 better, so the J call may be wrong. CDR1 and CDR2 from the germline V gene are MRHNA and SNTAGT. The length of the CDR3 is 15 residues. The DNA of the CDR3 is TGTGCCAGCAGTGAGGGGCCGGGAGCCACAGACACGCAGTACTTC. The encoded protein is CASSEGPGATDTQYF.

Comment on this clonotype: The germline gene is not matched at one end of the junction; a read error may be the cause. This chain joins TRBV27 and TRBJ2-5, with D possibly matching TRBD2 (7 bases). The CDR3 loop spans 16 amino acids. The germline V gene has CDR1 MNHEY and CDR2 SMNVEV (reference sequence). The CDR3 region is CASRALGGRVKDTQYF. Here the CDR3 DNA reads TGTGCCAGCAGGGCCCTAGGGGGGAGGGTGAAAGATACGCAGTATTTC.

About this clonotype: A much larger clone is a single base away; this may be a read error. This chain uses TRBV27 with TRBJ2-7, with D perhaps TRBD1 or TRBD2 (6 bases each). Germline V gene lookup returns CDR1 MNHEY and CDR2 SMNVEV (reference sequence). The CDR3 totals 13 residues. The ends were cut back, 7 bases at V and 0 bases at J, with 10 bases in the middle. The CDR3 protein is CASKRGASYEQYF. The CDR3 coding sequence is TGTGCCAGCAAGAGGGGGGCCTCCTACGAGCAGTACTTC.

Here the CDR3 reads CASRDPGQGARETQYF. The CDR3 region has the DNA TGTGCCAGCAGGGATCCGGGACAGGGGGCGAGGGAGACCCAGTACTTC. The V and J genes are TRBV6-1 and TRBJ2-5; TRBD1 agrees at 12 bases. The CDR3 runs to 16 residues. From germline, CDR1 is MNHNS and CDR2 SASEGT. V shed 6 bases, J shed 5 bases, and the junction held 10 bases outside the gene matches.

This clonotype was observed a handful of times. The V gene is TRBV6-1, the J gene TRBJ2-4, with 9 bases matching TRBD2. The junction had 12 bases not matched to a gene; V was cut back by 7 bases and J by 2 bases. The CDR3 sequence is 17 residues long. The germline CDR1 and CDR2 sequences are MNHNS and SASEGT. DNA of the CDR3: TGTGCCAGCAATCTCTCAGCGGGGGGCGCTCCCAAAAACATTCAGTACTTC. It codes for CASNLSAGGAPKNIQYF.

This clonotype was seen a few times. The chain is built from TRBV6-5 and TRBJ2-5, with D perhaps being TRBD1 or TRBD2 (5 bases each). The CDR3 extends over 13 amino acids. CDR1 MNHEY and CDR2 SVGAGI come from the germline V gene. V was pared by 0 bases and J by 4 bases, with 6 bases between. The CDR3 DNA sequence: TGTGCCAGCAGTTACTCGAGGGGAGAGACCCAGTACTTC. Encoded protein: CASSYSRGETQYF.

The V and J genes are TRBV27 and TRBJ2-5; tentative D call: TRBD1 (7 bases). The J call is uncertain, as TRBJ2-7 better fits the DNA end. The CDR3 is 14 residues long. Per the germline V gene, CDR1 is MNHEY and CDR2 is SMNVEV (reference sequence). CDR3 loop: CASRMGQRAYEQYF. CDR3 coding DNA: TGTGCCAGCAGGATGGGACAGCGGGCATACGAGCAGTACTTC.

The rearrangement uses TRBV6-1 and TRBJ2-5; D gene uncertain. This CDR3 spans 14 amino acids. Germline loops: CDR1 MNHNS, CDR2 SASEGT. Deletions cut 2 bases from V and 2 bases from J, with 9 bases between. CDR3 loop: CASSEFGPQETQYF. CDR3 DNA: TGTGCCAGCAGTGAATTTGGACCTCAAGAGACCCAGTACTTC.

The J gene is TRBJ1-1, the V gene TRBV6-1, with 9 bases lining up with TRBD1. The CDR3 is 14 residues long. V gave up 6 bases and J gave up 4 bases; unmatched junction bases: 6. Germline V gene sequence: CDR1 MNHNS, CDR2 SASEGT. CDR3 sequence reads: CASSLTGGSTEAFF. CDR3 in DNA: TGTGCCAGCAGCTTGACAGGGGGGAGCACTGAAGCTTTCTTT.

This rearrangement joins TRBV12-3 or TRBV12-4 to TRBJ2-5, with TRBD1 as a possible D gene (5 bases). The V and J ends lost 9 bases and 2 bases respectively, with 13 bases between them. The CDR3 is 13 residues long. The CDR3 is CASRMDTQETQYF. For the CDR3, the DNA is TGTGCCAGTAGAATGGACACGCAAGAGACCCAGTACTTC.

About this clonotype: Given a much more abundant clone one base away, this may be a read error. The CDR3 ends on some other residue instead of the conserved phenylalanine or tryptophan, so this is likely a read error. CDR3 loop: CASSLLPGQGGRDEQFL. The DNA for the CDR3 is TGTGCCAGCAGTTTGCTGCCGGGACAGGGAGGACGGGATGAGCAGTTCTTA. This sequence joins TRBV27 and TRBJ2-1; TRBD1 agrees at 9 bases. Germline trimming cut 3 bases from V and 8 bases from J; bases unmatched to any gene: 14. Germline-derived CDR1 and CDR2 are MNHEY and SMNVEV (reference sequence). CDR3 size: 17 residues.

CDR3 coding DNA: TGTGCCAGCAGTTACTCGATGCGGAGCAATGAGCAGTTCTTC. This translates into CASSYSMRSNEQFF. This chain joins TRBV6-5 and TRBJ2-1; no firm D call. V was shortened by 0 bases and J by 6 bases, with 9 bases between the two germline ends. In germline, CDR1 is MNHEY, CDR2 SVGAGI. The CDR3 loop spans 14 amino acids.

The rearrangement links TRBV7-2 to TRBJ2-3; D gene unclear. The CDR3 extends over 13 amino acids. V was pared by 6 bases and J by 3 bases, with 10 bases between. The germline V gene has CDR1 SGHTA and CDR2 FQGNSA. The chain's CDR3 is CASRKDVTDTQYF. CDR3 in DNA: TGTGCCAGCAGGAAGGACGTAACAGATACGCAGTATTTT.

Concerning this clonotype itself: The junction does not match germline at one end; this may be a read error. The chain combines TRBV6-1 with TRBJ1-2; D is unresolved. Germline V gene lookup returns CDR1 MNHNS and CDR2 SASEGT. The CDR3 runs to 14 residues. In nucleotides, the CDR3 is TGTGCCAGCAGCGAAGGGTCCTCTAACTATGGCTACACCTTC. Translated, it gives CASSEGSSNYGYTF.

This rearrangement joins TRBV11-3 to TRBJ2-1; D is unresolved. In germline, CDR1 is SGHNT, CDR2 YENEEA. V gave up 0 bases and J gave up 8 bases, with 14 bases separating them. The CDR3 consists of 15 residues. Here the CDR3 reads CASSLDSRGHDEQFF. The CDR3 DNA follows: TGTGCCAGCAGCTTAGATAGCCGAGGTCACGATGAGCAGTTCTTC.

The CDR3 bases are TGTGCCAGCAGTTTTCATCCCGGGGGCCAAGAGACCCAGTACTTC. Protein product: CASSFHPGGQETQYF. The chain combines TRBV7-3 with TRBJ2-5, with a possible D match to TRBD2 (6 bases). The germline V and J ends were trimmed by 6 bases and 1 base, with 15 bases remaining between them. The germline CDR1 and CDR2 sequences are SGHTA and FQGTGA. There are 15 residues in the CDR3.

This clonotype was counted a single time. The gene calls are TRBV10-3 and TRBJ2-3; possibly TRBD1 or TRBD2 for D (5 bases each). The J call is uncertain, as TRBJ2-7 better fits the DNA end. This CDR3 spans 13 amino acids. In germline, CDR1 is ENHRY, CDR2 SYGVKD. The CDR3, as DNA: TGTGCCGGAAGGGACCGTCCTGGCTACGAGCAGTACTTC. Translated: CAGRDRPGYEQYF.

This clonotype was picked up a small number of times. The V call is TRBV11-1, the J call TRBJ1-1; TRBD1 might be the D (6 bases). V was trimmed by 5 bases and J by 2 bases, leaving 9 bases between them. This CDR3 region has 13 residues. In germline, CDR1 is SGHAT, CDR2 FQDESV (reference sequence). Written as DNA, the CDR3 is TGTGCCAGCAGCAGGACAGATAACACTGAAGCTTTCTTT. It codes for CASSRTDNTEAFF.

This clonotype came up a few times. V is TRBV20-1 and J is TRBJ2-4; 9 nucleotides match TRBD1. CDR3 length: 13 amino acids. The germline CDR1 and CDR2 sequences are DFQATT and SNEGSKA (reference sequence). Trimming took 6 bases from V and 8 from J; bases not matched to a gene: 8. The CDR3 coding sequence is TGCAGTGCGAAGGACAGGGGACGATACATTCAGTACTTC. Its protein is CSAKDRGRYIQYF.

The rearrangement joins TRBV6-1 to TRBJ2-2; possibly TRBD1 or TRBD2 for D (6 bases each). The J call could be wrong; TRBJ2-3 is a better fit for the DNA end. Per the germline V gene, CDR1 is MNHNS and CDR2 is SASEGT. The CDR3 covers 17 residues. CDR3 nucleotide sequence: TGTGCCAGCAGTGAATTTCAACTAGCTGTGAGGACAGAGGAGCAGTATTTT. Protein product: CASSEFQLAVRTEEQYF.

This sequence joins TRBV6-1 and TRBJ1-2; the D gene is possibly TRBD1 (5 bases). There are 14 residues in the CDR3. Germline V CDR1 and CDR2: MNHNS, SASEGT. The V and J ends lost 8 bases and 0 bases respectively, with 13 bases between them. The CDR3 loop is CASFGAAANYGYTF. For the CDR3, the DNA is TGTGCCAGCTTTGGGGCAGCCGCTAACTATGGCTACACCTTC.

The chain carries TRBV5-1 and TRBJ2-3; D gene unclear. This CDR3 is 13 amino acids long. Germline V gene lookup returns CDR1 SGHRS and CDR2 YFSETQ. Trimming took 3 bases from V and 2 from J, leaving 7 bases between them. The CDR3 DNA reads TGCGCCAGCAGCTCGGACCTCACAGATACGCAGTATTTT. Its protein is CASSSDLTDTQYF.